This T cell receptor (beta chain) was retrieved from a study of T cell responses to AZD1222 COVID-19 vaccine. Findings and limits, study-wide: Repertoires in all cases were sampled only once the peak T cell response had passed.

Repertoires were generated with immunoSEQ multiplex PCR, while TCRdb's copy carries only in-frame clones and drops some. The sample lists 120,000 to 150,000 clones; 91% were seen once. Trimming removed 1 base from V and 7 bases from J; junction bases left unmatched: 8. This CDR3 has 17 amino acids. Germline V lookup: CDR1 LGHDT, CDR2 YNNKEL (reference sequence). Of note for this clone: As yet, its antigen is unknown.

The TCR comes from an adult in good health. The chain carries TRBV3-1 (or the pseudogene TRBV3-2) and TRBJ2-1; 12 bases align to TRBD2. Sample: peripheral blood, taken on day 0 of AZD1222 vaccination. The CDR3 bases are TGTGCCAGCAGCCAAGTCCCTAGCGGGGGGGCTGGGAATGAGCAGTTCTTC. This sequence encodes CASSQVPSGGAGNEQFF.